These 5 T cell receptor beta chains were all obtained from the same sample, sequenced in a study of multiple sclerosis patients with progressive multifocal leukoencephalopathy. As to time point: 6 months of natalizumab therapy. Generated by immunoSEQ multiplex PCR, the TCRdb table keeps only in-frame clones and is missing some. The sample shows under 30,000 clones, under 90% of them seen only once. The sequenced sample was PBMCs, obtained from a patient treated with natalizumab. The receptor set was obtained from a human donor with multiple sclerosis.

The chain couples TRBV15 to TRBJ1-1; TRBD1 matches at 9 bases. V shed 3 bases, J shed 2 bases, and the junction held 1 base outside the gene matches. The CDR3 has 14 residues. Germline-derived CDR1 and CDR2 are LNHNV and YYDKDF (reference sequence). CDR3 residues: CATSRGQGNTEAFF. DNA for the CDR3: TGTGCCACCAGCAGGGGACAGGGCAACACTGAAGCTTTCTTT.

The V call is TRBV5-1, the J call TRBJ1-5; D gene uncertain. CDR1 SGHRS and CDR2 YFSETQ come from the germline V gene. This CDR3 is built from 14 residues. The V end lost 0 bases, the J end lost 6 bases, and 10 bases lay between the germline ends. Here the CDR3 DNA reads TGCGCCAGCAGCTTGGAGGGAGAGGGTCAGCCCCAGCATTTT. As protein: CASSLEGEGQPQHF.

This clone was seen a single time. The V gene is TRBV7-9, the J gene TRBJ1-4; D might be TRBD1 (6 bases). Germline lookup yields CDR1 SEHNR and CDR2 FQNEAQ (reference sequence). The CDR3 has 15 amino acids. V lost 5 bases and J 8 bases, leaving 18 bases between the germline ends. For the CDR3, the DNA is TGTGCCAGCAGCCAAAGCGCAGGGGAAAGGGAAAAACTGTTTTTT. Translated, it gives CASSQSAGEREKLFF.

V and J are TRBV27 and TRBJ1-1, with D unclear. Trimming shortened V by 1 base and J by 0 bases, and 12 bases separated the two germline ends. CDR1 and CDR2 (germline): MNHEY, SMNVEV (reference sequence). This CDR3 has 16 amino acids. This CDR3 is CASSLFPGLMNTEAFF. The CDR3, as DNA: TGTGCCAGCAGTTTATTCCCAGGATTGATGAACACTGAAGCTTTCTTT.

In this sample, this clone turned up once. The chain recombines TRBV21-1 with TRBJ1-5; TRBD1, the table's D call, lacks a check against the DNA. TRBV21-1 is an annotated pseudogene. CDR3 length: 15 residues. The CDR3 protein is CASSFRDRDNQPQHF. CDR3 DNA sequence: TGTGCCAGCAGCTTTAGGGACAGAGATAATCAGCCCCAGCATTTT.